This passage covers 21 T cell receptor beta chains from one sample sequenced in a study of blood T cell repertoires in COVID-19. The method was immunoSEQ multiplex PCR; TCRdb's version includes in-frame clones alone and lacks a portion of them. The sample lists over 75,000 clones, 70% to 85% occurring once. Sequencing was done on a sample of peripheral blood. These receptor sequences come from a man between 70 and 80 years old with acute or convalescent COVID-19.

In its sample, this clone was seen once. V usage is TRBV12-3 or TRBV12-4 and J usage is TRBJ2-7; D is perhaps TRBD2 (6 bases). This CDR3 is 12 amino acids long. The V and J ends lost 6 bases and 5 bases respectively, with 11 bases between them. CDR3 coding DNA: TGTGCCAGCAGCCTGGGACTCCACGAGCAGTACTTC. Translated, it gives CASSLGLHEQYF.

The J gene is TRBJ2-5, the V gene TRBV5-6; 8 bases align to TRBD1. Looked up from germline, CDR1 is SGHDT and CDR2 is YYEEEE. The V gene end was trimmed by 5 bases and the J gene end by 7 bases; junction bases not matched to a gene: 7. The CDR3 length is 13 residues. CDR3: CASSSGGGGTQYF. The CDR3 bases are TGTGCCAGCAGTTCAGGGGGCGGCGGGACCCAGTACTTC.

V usage is TRBV24-1 and J usage is TRBJ2-3; D remains ambiguous. The CDR3 length is 11 residues. Germline V gene data show CDR1 as KGHDR and CDR2 as SFDVKD. Trimming removed 7 bases at V and 3 bases at J, with 4 bases between. This chain's CDR3 is CATSLTDTQYF. In DNA form, the CDR3 reads TGTGCCACCAGCCTTACAGATACGCAGTATTTT.

The chain links TRBV2 to TRBJ1-1, with TRBD1 identical over 8 bases. The CDR3 extends over 16 amino acids. Germline-derived CDR1 and CDR2 are SNHLY and FYNNEI. V lost 6 bases to trimming and J lost 1 base; unmatched junction nucleotides: 10. The CDR3 bases are TGTGCCAGCAGCCACGACAGGGGCGGACCGAACACTGAAGCTTTCTTT. It translates to CASSHDRGGPNTEAFF.

J is TRBJ1-2 and V is TRBV28; D unclear. The germline V gene encodes CDR1 MDHEN and CDR2 SYDVKM. V lost 5 bases to trimming and J lost 8 bases, with 12 bases between them. The CDR3 is 12 amino acids. The CDR3 coding sequence is TGTGCCAGCAGTCCGAATACGGGAGGCTACACCTTC. Amino acids: CASSPNTGGYTF.

Details on this clone: Other DNA sequences in the sample encode the same CDR3. This chain joins TRBV6-5 and TRBJ1-5, with a weak D call TRBD1 (5 bases). Trimming left V 2 bases short and J 1 base short, with 9 bases between. Germline lookup yields CDR1 MNHEY and CDR2 SVGAGI. This CDR3 has 15 residues. The CDR3 sequence: CASSYGGGSNQPQHF. The CDR3 region has the DNA TGTGCCAGCAGTTACGGGGGGGGGAGCAATCAGCCCCAGCATTTT.

The V call is TRBV6-6, the J call TRBJ2-7; tentatively, D is TRBD2 (5 bases). Deletions cut 7 bases from V and 2 bases from J, with 15 bases between. The CDR3 has 14 amino acids. CDR1 is MNHNY, CDR2 SVGAGI, per germline (reference sequence). DNA of the CDR3: TGTGCCAGCACCCTAACCGAGGGAACCTACGAGCAGTACTTC. Its translation is CASTLTEGTYEQYF.

The CDR3 nucleotides read TGTGCCAGCAGCCCGGGACTAGCGGGGGAGACCCAGTACTTC. This encodes CASSPGLAGETQYF. The chain couples TRBV7-3 to TRBJ2-5, with 13 nucleotides matching TRBD2. The germline V gene has CDR1 SGHTA and CDR2 FQGTGA. The CDR3 contains 14 residues. Trimming cost V 5 bases and J 5 bases; bases outside gene matches: 2.

The gene calls are TRBV12-3 or TRBV12-4 and TRBJ2-2; weak D call: TRBD1 (5 bases). This CDR3 is 13 amino acids long. The ends were cut back, 5 bases at V and 6 bases at J, with 10 bases in the middle. In DNA form, the CDR3 reads TGTGCCAGCAGTCAACGCAGGGCCGGGGAGCTGTTTTTT. This codes for CASSQRRAGELFF.

This chain joins TRBV5-1 and TRBJ2-1; 8 positions agree with TRBD1. The CDR3 has 15 amino acids. CDR1 is SGHRS, CDR2 YFSETQ, per germline. V lost 5 bases to trimming and J lost 8 bases; unmatched junction nucleotides: 12. In nucleotides, the CDR3 is TGCGCCAGCAGGCAGACAGGGGTCCTTCCTCATGAGCAGTTCTTC. Residues: CASRQTGVLPHEQFF.

The V call is TRBV5-1, the J call TRBJ1-2, with D possibly matching TRBD1 (5 bases). V lost 5 bases and J lost 0, with 20 bases in between. Germline lookup yields CDR1 SGHRS and CDR2 YFSETQ. The CDR3 is made up of 17 amino acids. The DNA for the CDR3 is TGCGCCAGCAGGCGGGGGACCTTGGGGATGGCTAACTATGGCTACACCTTC. Amino acids: CASRRGTLGMANYGYTF.

This chain links TRBV11-2 with TRBJ2-7; the D is unclear. This CDR3 is 11 amino acids long. V gave up 8 bases and J gave up 2 bases, with 7 bases separating them. Germline V gene sequence: CDR1 SGHAT, CDR2 FQNNGV. CDR3 DNA: TGTGCCAGCGGGCTGACCTACGAGCAGTACTTC. Protein sequence: CASGLTYEQYF. The full variable domain, with the rest looked up from reference TRBV11-2 and TRBJ2-7, is EAGVAQSPRYKIIEKRQSVAFWCNPISGHATLYWYQQILGQGPKLLIQFQNNGVVDDSQLPKDRFSAERLKGVDSTLKIQPAKLEDSAVYLCASGLTYEQYFGPGTRLTVT.

The chain recombines TRBV6-2 or TRBV6-3 with TRBJ2-7; 10 bases map to TRBD1. Germline values: CDR1 MNHEY, CDR2 SVGEGT. This CDR3 region has 20 residues. V lost 0 bases, J lost 6 bases, and 20 bases stayed unmatched. The CDR3 protein is CASSYSTGGGSIRSVGEQYF. The CDR3, as DNA: TGTGCCAGCAGTTACTCGACAGGGGGCGGATCAATTAGATCTGTCGGCGAGCAGTACTTC.

V gene TRBV2 combines with J gene TRBJ2-4, with TRBD1 as a possible D gene (5 bases). Germline lookup yields CDR1 SNHLY and CDR2 FYNNEI. The CDR3 totals 14 residues. Between the trimmed V and J ends, which lost 8 bases and 8 bases, there was a span of 19 bases. CDR3 sequence reads: CASSLRVVLDIQYF. CDR3 nucleotides: TGTGCCAGCTCCCTCAGGGTGGTCCTTGACATTCAGTACTTC.

The sample holds a few counts of this clone. The chain uses TRBV27 and TRBJ2-7; D unresolved. The CDR3 runs 12 residues. With 10 bases removed from V and 5 bases from J, the gap between germline ends came to 15 bases. Germline values: CDR1 MNHEY, CDR2 SMNVEV (reference sequence). The CDR3 loop reads CATLDERNEQYF. CDR3 bases: TGTGCCACCCTCGACGAGCGCAACGAGCAGTACTTC.

The V and J genes are TRBV29-1 and TRBJ2-1; 7 nucleotides match TRBD2. V was clipped by 7 bases and J by 7 bases; unmatched bases: 7. Per the germline V gene, CDR1 is SQVTM and CDR2 is ANQGSEA. This CDR3 is built from 12 residues. CDR3 DNA sequence: TGCAGCGCCGGGGAGGGGAGGAATGAGCAGTTCTTC. Protein sequence: CSAGEGRNEQFF.

The chain combines TRBV7-9 with TRBJ1-6, with TRBD1 matching 7 bases. V shed 4 bases and J 7 bases; nucleotides not matched to a gene: 7. The CDR3 covers 15 residues. In germline, CDR1 is SEHNR, CDR2 FQNEAQ (reference sequence). The CDR3 protein is CASSYQTGQNSPLHF. In DNA form, the CDR3 reads TGTGCCAGCAGCTACCAGACAGGGCAGAATTCACCCCTCCACTTT.

This sequence joins TRBV3-1 (or the pseudogene TRBV3-2) and TRBJ1-2, with 7 bases aligning to TRBD1. The CDR3 length is 15 residues. The germline V gene has CDR1 LGHDT and CDR2 YNNKEL (reference sequence). J gave up 8 bases and V 2 bases, and 11 bases lay outside the gene matches. CDR3 in amino acids: CASSQPDRSDEGYTF. The CDR3 DNA reads TGTGCCAGCAGCCAACCGGACAGGTCGGATGAGGGCTACACCTTC.

The chain couples TRBV20-1 to TRBJ1-5; TRBD1 might be the D (6 bases). V shed 5 bases and J shed 3 bases, with 11 bases lying between them. This CDR3 is 13 amino acids long. Germline-derived CDR1 and CDR2 are DFQATT and SNEGSKA (reference sequence). DNA of the CDR3: TGCAGTGCTCGTGGACAGCTCAATCAGCCCCAGCATTTT. Translated: CSARGQLNQPQHF.

The chain combines TRBV2 with TRBJ2-2, with D perhaps matching TRBD2 (6 bases). Germline V lookup: CDR1 SNHLY, CDR2 FYNNEI. V was cut by 6 bases and J by 6 bases, with 20 bases left in between. This CDR3 is 16 amino acids long. The CDR3 nucleotides are TGTGCCAGCAGCGGGCATACGACTAGTCCCGCCGGGGAGCTGTTTTTT. The encoded protein is CASSGHTTSPAGELFF.

The chain has TRBV25-1 and TRBJ2-3; TRBD1 might be the D (5 bases). The germline V gene has CDR1 MGHDK and CDR2 SYGVNS. V lost 0 bases, J lost 2 bases, and 12 bases lay in between. The CDR3 is made up of 16 amino acids. CDR3 coding DNA: TGTGCCAGCAGTGAATATGGAACAGGAATCACAGATACGCAGTATTTT. It translates to CASSEYGTGITDTQYF.